This TCR beta chain was captured in a study of T cell responses to AZD1222 COVID-19 vaccine. Across the study: Pooled samples include second doses given at about 4 or 12 weeks.

Repertoires were generated with immunoSEQ multiplex PCR, while TCRdb's copy carries only in-frame clones and drops some. The table includes 100,000 to 150,000 clones, around 90% detected once. The study, taken as a whole, reports: Dominant CD4 TCR responses targeted spike regions 160-218 and 743-854.

Comments on this clone: Its specificity is not known.

There are 13 residues in the CDR3. The germline V and J ends were trimmed by 7 bases and 1 base, with 10 bases remaining between them. Sequences were derived from peripheral blood, sampled on day 0 of AZD1222 vaccination. This TCR was sampled from an adult in good health. The chain carries TRBV12-3 or TRBV12-4 and TRBJ2-5; the D gene is possibly TRBD1 (6 bases). This chain's CDR3 is CASTPGVQETQYF. The DNA for the CDR3 is TGTGCCAGCACCCCAGGGGTCCAAGAGACCCAGTACTTC.